This is a list of T cell receptor beta chains from one sample in a study of human T cells and chemical hapten exposure. One entry per CDR3 protein, called by TCRdb with MiXCR from the RACE reads. The sample gives around 45,000 distinct CDR3 sequences, about 4.8% of which show up once; under 6.5% is in the top ten. The sequencing input was whole blood. The source is a human donor in good health. Some clones in this sample may be carry-over from other donors' samples. Each CDR3 is given with its conserved first and last residue. D genes are given only for firm matches. Clone sizes are given selectively: once, few, many, or a class where the clone is expanded.

V gene	CDR3 length	J gene	D gene	clone size	CDR3 DNA	CDR3 protein
TRBV5-1	14	TRBJ1-1	NA	NA	TGCGCCAGCAGCCTGGGACCTAGGGGCACTGAAGCTTTCTTT	CASSLGPRGTEAFF
TRBV18	13	TRBJ1-1	NA	many	TGTGCCAGCTCACCTGCAGGGGACACTGAAGCTTTCTTT	CASSPAGDTEAFF
TRBV29-1	13	TRBJ1-2	NA	many	TGCAGCGTCCGGGACACCGACAACTATGGCTACACCTTC	CSVRDTDNYGYTF
TRBV3-1	15	TRBJ2-5	TRBD1	NA	TGTGCCAGCAGCCAAGAGGGACAGGGGAGAGAGACCCAGTACTTC	CASSQEGQGRETQYF
TRBV3-1	15	TRBJ2-7	TRBD2	few	TGTGCCAGCAGCCAAGGAGGGACTATTTTAGACGAGCAGTACTTC	CASSQGGTILDEQYF
TRBV7-9	15	TRBJ2-2	NA	NA	TGTGCCAGCAGCTTAGGTGGAGGTTTCGGCGGGGAGCTGTTTTTT	CASSLGGGFGGELFF
TRBV28	16	TRBJ2-3	TRBD2	many	TGTGCCAGCAGCCCGAGCCTAGCGGGGCTTGGGGATACGCAGTATTTT	CASSPSLAGLGDTQYF
TRBV28	14	TRBJ1-1	NA	NA	TGTGCCACTCGAGGATGGCAAAGTGGTACTGAAGCTTTCTTT	CATRGWQSGTEAFF
TRBV19	13	TRBJ2-2	NA	NA	TGTGCCAGTACTAGGGTAAACACCGGGGAGCTGTTTTTT	CASTRVNTGELFF
TRBV28	15	TRBJ2-3	NA	few	TGTGCCAGCAGTTTGGCGGCAGCAACTGGTGGTACGCAGTATTTT	CASSLAAATGGTQYF
TRBV4-1	19	TRBJ2-6	NA	many	TGCGCCAGCAGCCAAGAAAGGTCAGGCGCCAACTCTGGGGCCAACGTCCTGACTTTC	CASSQERSGANSGANVLTF
TRBV3-1	16	TRBJ2-1	NA	many	TGTGCCAGCAGCCAAGATGGAGCGGGACAACGCAATGAGCAGTTCTTC	CASSQDGAGQRNEQFF
TRBV3-1	14	TRBJ2-3	NA	few	TGTGCCAGCAGCCAAGAGGGAAGGGCTTATACGCAGTATTTT	CASSQEGRAYTQYF
TRBV12-3/TRBV12-4	12	TRBJ2-3	NA	many	TGTGCCAGCAGTTTGTCCCCAGATACGCAGTATTTT	CASSLSPDTQYF
TRBV5-1	13	TRBJ2-1	NA	many	TGCGCCAGCAGCTCCGACCCGGAGTATGAGCAGTTCTTC	CASSSDPEYEQFF
TRBV27	15	TRBJ2-7	TRBD1	few	TGTGCCAGCAGTCGACCGGGACAGGGGATCCACGAGCAGTACTTC	CASSRPGQGIHEQYF
TRBV5-1	18	TRBJ1-4	NA	NA	TGCGCCAGCAGCTTGGCGGGTACGGAATTTGGGGCTTTCGCGAAACTGTTTTTT	CASSLAGTEFGAFAKLFF
TRBV11-2	15	TRBJ2-3	TRBD1	many	TGTGCCAGCAGACGTCCGGGACAGGGACTGGATACGCAGTATTTT	CASRRPGQGLDTQYF
TRBV7-9	12	TRBJ2-1	NA	many	TGTGCCAGCAGCTCAATCATCGATGAGCAGTTCTTC	CASSSIIDEQFF
TRBV10-2	17	TRBJ2-5	TRBD2	medium-sized	TGCGCCAGCAGTGAGTCCGGACTAGCCAGACTCGAGGAGACCCAGTACTTC	CASSESGLARLEETQYF
TRBV7-8	16	TRBJ1-5	NA	few	TGTGCCAGCAGCTTACGGAAGACAGGTAACAATCAGCCCCAGCATTTT	CASSLRKTGNNQPQHF
TRBV28	15	TRBJ2-7	NA	NA	TGTGCCAGCCGACTATCATGCCGGGCGCTCTACGAGCAGTACTTC	CASRLSCRALYEQYF
TRBV5-1	14	TRBJ2-1	NA	many	TGCGCCAGCAGCTTGGTGGACAGTTACAATGAGCAGTTCTTC	CASSLVDSYNEQFF
TRBV27	13	TRBJ2-1	NA	NA	TGTGCCAGCAGTTTGGGATACTACAATGAGCAGTTCTTC	CASSLGYYNEQFF
TRBV28	16	TRBJ2-6	NA	many	TGTGCCAGCAGTATGCTGTGGGGGGCTGGGGCCAACGTCCTGACTTTC	CASSMLWGAGANVLTF
TRBV29-1	14	TRBJ1-5	TRBD1	many	TGCAGCGTTTCGACAGGGGGCAGGGATCAGCCCCAGCATTTT	CSVSTGGRDQPQHF
TRBV4-1	14	TRBJ1-5	TRBD1	NA	TGCGCCAGCAGCCCAGGACAGGGGAATCAGCCCCAGCATTTT	CASSPGQGNQPQHF
TRBV12-3/TRBV12-4	14	TRBJ2-3	NA	NA	TGTGCCAGCTCGCGGGCCGGAGGGACAGATACGCAGTATTTT	CASSRAGGTDTQYF
TRBV20-1	17	TRBJ1-5	TRBD1	NA	TGCAGTGCCAAACAGGGGGCCCTCGCGAATAGCAATCAGCCCCAGCATTTT	CSAKQGALANSNQPQHF
TRBV5-1	15	TRBJ2-1	TRBD1	many	TGCGCCAGCAGCTTGGAGGGACAGGGGATAAATGAGCAGTTCTTC	CASSLEGQGINEQFF
TRBV10-3	14	TRBJ2-3	NA	many	TGTGCCATCAGTGGGACCCATGAACCAGATACGCAGTATTTT	CAISGTHEPDTQYF
TRBV20-1	16	TRBJ2-1	NA	many	TGCAGTGCTAGAGATCAAGGAGCGATCGCAATAAATGAGCAGTTCTTC	CSARDQGAIAINEQFF
TRBV9	14	TRBJ2-3	NA	many	TGTGCCAGCAGCGCCGGACTCAACACAGATACGCAGTATTTT	CASSAGLNTDTQYF
TRBV10-3	18	TRBJ2-3	TRBD2	many	TGTGCCATCAGTGAAGATTGGGGACTAGCGGGAGGGCCCGGGGGGCAGTATTTT	CAISEDWGLAGGPGGQYF
TRBV29-1	13	TRBJ2-3	NA	NA	TGCAGCGTTTTGTGGGGTAGCACAGATACGCAGTATTTT	CSVLWGSTDTQYF
TRBV6-5	14	TRBJ1-6	NA	few	TGTGCCAGCAGTGGGGTCCTAAGCAATTCACCCCTCCACTTT	CASSGVLSNSPLHF
TRBV27	13	TRBJ2-1	NA	few	TGTGCCAGCAGTTTCCTTGGACAGACTGAGCAGTTCTTC	CASSFLGQTEQFF
TRBV20-1	12	TRBJ1-1	NA	NA	TGCAGTGCTAGTCAAAGGAATACTGAAGCTTTCTTT	CSASQRNTEAFF
TRBV30	13	TRBJ1-5	NA	NA	TGTGCCTGGAGTCAGGGTAGCAATCAGCCCCAGCATTTT	CAWSQGSNQPQHF
TRBV5-5	14	TRBJ1-5	NA	many	TGTGCCAGCAGCTTGGGAGGGGACCTAAAGCCCCAGCATTTT	CASSLGGDLKPQHF
TRBV7-9	17	TRBJ2-7	NA	many	TGTGCCAGCAGCTCCCCCTCTATAGCGGAGCCCTCGGGGGAGCAGTACTTC	CASSSPSIAEPSGEQYF
TRBV20-1	12	TRBJ2-2	NA	NA	TGCAGTGCTGATACGAACACCGGGGAGCTGTTTTTT	CSADTNTGELFF
TRBV6-5	14	TRBJ1-5	TRBD1	few	TGTGCCAGCAGTCGGGACAGGAACAATCAGCCCCAGCATTTT	CASSRDRNNQPQHF
TRBV29-1	10	TRBJ2-3	NA	many	TGCAGCGTTGTTGGCGGGGTGCAGTATTTT	CSVVGGVQYF
TRBV7-2	15	TRBJ2-3	NA	many	TGTGCCAGCAGCACCGGGCCCCGGAGCACAGATACGCAGTATTTT	CASSTGPRSTDTQYF
TRBV10-3	12	TRBJ2-1	NA	many	TGTGCCATCAGCTCCGGGTATGATGAGCAGTTCTTC	CAISSGYDEQFF
TRBV28	15	TRBJ2-7	NA	few	TGTGCCACTCTCGCTAGGGGAGTATTATCCTACGAGCAGTACTTC	CATLARGVLSYEQYF
TRBV29-1	14	TRBJ2-7	TRBD1	many	TGCAGCGTCGCCGGAGGACAGGGATCCTACGAGCAGTACTTC	CSVAGGQGSYEQYF
TRBV28	17	TRBJ1-1	NA	NA	TGTGCCAGCAGTTTATGGGACCTTGTTTTGATGAACACTGAAGCTTTCTTT	CASSLWDLVLMNTEAFF
TRBV3-1	15	TRBJ2-2	TRBD2	many	TGTGCCAGCAGCCTAACGGGAGGGTGGACCGGGGAGCTGTTTTTT	CASSLTGGWTGELFF
TRBV27	14	TRBJ1-6	TRBD1	many	TGTGCCAGCAGTGAGGACAGGGGAGGCTCACCCCTCCACTTT	CASSEDRGGSPLHF
TRBV11-3	18	TRBJ2-6	NA	many	TGTGCCAGCAGCTCCTACAGGGCTGATAACTCTGGGGCCAACGTCCTGACTTTC	CASSSYRADNSGANVLTF
TRBV28	12	TRBJ2-3	NA	NA	TGTGCCAGCAGGCGGACGACAGATACGCAGTATTTT	CASRRTTDTQYF
TRBV3-1	17	TRBJ2-7	TRBD2	many	TGTGCCAGCAGCCAAGATCGCCATAGCGGGAGGGTGTACGAGCAGTACTTC	CASSQDRHSGRVYEQYF
TRBV6-5	14	TRBJ1-2	NA	many	TGTGCCAGCAGTTACTCGTGGGCTAACTATGGCTACACCTTC	CASSYSWANYGYTF
TRBV13	13	TRBJ2-7	NA	many	TGTGCCAGCAGCTTAGCCCCTGAGTACGAGCAGTACTTC	CASSLAPEYEQYF
TRBV6-5	16	TRBJ2-5	NA	many	TGTGCCAGCAGTTATACCGGACGGCCCGTAAGAGAGACCCAGTACTTC	CASSYTGRPVRETQYF